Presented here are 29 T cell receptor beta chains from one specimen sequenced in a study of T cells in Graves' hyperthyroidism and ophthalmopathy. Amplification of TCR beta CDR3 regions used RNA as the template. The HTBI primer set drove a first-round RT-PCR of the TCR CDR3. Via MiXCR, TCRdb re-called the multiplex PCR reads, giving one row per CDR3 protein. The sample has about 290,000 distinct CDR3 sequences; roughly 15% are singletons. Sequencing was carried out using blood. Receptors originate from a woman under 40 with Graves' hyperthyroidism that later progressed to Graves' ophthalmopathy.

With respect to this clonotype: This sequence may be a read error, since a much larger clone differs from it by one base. In DNA form, the CDR3 reads TGTGCCAGCAGTCCGGGACAGGGGTTGTACAATGAGCGGTTCTTC. As protein: CASSPGQGLYNERFF. The J gene is TRBJ2-1, the V gene TRBV12-3 or TRBV12-4, with TRBD1 identical over 10 bases. The CDR3 loop spans 15 amino acids.

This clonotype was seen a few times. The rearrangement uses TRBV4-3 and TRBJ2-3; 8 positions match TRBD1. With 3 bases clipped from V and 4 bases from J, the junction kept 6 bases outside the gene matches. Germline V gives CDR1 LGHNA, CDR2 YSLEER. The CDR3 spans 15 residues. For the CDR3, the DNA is TGCGCCAGCAGCCATTATGACAGGGGCGCAGATACGCAGTATTTT. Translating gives CASSHYDRGADTQYF.

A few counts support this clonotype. The CDR3 is CASSPGLAGVTGELFF. Here the CDR3 DNA reads TGTGCCAGCAGCCCCGGACTAGCGGGAGTCACCGGGGAGCTGTTTTTT. The chain uses TRBV7-9 and TRBJ2-2; the match to TRBD2 covers 13 bases. With V trimmed by 5 bases and J by 4 bases, 4 bases remained unmatched. The CDR3 has 16 residues. CDR1 and CDR2 (germline): SEHNR, FQNEAQ (reference sequence).

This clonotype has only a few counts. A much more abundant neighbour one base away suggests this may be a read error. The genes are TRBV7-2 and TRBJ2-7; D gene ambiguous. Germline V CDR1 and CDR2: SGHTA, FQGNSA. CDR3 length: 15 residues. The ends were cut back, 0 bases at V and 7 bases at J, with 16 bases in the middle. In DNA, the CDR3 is TGTGCCAGCAGCTTAGCGTCAGGCGAGGCCTTTGAGCAGTACTTC. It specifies CASSLASGEAFEQYF.

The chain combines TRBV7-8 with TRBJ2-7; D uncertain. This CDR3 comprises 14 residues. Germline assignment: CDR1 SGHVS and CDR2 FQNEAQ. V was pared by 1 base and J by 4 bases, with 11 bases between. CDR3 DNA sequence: TGTGCCAGCAGCTTAGTATCACAGTCTTACGAGCAGTACTTC. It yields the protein CASSLVSQSYEQYF.

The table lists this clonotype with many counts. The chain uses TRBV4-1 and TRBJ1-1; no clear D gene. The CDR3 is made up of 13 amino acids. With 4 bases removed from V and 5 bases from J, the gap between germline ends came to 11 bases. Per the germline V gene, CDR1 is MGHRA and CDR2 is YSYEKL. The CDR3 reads CASSPSVWTEAFF. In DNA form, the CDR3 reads TGCGCCAGCAGCCCGTCCGTCTGGACTGAAGCTTTCTTT.

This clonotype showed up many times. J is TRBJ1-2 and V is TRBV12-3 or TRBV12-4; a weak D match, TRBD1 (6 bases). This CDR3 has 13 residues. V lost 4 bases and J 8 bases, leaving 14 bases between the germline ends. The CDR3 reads CASSSDSLRGYTF. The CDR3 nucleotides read TGTGCCAGCAGTTCGGACAGTCTCAGAGGCTACACCTTC.

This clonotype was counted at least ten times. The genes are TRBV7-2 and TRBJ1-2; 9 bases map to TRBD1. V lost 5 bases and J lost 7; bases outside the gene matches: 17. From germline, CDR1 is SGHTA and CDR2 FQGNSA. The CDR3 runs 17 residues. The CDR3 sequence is CASSQGGQGLHKSGYTF. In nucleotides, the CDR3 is TGTGCCAGCAGCCAAGGTGGACAGGGGTTACATAAGAGTGGCTACACCTTC.

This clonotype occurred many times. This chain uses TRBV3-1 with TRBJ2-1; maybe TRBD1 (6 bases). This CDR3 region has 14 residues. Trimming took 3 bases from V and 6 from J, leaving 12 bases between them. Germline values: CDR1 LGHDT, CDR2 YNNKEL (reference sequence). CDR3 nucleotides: TGTGCCAGCAGCCAGGGGGCGAGGGGCAATGAGCAGTTCTTC. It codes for CASSQGARGNEQFF.

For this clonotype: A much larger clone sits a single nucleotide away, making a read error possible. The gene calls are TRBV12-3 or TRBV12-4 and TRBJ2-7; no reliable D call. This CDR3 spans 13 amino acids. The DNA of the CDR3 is TGTGCCAGCAGTTCGGACGGATCCTACGAGCAGTGCTTC. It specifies CASSSDGSYEQCF.

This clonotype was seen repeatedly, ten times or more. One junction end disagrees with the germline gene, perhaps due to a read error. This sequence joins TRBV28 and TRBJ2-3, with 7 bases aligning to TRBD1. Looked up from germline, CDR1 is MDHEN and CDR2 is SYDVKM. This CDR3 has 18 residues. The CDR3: CASSSSRLRDRDTDTRYF. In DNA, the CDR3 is TGTGCCAGCAGCTCCTCTCGCCTCCGGGACAGAGACACAGATACGCGGTATTTT.

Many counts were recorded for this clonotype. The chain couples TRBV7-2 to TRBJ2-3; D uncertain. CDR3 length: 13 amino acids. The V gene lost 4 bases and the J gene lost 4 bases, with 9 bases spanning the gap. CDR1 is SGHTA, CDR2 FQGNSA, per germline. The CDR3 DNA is TGTGCCAGCAGCTGGAGTAAGGCAGATACGCAGTATTTT. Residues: CASSWSKADTQYF.

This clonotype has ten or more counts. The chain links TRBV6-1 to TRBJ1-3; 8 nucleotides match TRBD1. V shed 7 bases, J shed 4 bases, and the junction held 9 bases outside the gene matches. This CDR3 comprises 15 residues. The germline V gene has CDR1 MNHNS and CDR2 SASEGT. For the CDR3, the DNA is TGTGCCAGCACTTTACAGGGGGAGAAGGGAAACACCATATATTTT. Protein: CASTLQGEKGNTIYF.

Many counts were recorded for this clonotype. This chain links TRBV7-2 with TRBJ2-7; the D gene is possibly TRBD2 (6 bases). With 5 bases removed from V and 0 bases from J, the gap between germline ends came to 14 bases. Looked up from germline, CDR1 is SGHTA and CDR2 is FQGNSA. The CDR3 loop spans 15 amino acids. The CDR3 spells CASSTQAGPSYEQYF. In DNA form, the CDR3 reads TGTGCCAGCAGCACTCAAGCGGGTCCCTCCTACGAGCAGTACTTC.

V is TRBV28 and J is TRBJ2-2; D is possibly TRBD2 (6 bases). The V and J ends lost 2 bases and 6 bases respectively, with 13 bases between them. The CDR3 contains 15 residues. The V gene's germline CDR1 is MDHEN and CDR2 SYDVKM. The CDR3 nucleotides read TGTGCCAGCAGTTTAGGGCAGGGACTGTCCGGGGAGCTGTTTTTT. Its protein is CASSLGQGLSGELFF.

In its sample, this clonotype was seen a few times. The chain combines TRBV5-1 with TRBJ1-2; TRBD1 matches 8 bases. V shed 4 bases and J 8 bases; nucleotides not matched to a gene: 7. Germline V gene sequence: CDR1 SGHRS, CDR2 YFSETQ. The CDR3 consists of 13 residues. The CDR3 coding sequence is TGCGCCAGCAGCCTCCGACAGGGGAACGGCTACACCTTC. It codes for CASSLRQGNGYTF.

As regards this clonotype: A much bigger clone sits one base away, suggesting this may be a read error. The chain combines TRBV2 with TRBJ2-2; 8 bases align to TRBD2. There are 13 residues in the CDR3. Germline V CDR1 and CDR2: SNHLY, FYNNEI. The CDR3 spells CASRPLNGREPFF. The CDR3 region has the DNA TGTGCCAGCAGGCCACTGAACGGGAGGGAGCCGTTTTTT.

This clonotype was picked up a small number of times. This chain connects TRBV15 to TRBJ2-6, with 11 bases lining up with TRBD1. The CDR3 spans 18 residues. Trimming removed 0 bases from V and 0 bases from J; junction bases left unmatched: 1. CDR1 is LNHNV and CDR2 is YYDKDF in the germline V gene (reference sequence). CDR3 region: CATSREGTGGSGANVLTF. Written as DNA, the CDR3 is TGTGCCACCAGCAGAGAAGGGACAGGGGGCTCTGGGGCCAACGTCCTGACTTTC.

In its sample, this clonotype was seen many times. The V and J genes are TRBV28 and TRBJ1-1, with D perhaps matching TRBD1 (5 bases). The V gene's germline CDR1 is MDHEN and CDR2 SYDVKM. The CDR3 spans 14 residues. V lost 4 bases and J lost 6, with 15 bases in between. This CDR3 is CASSSGALKAEAFF. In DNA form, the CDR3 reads TGTGCCAGCAGTTCCGGGGCGCTAAAGGCTGAAGCTTTCTTT.

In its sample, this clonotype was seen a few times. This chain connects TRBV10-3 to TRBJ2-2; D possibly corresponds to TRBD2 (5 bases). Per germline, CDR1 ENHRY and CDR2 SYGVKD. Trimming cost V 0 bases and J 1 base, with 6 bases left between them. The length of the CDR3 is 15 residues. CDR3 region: CAISESAGNTGELFF. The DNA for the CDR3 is TGTGCCATCAGTGAGTCCGCGGGGAACACCGGGGAGCTGTTTTTT.

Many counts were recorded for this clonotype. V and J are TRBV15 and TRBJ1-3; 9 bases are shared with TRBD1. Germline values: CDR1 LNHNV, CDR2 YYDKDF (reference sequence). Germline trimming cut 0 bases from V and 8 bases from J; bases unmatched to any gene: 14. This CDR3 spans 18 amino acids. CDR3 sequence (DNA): TGTGCCACCAGCAGAGATTGGGGACAGGGAGGATGGGAAGACACCATATATTTT. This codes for CATSRDWGQGGWEDTIYF.

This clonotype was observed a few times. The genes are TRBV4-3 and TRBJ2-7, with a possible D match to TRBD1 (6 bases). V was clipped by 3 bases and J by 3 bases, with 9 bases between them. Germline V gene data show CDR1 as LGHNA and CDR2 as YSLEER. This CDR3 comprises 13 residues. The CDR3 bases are TGCGCCAGCAGCCAGGACAGAGACTACGAGCAGTACTTC. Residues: CASSQDRDYEQYF.

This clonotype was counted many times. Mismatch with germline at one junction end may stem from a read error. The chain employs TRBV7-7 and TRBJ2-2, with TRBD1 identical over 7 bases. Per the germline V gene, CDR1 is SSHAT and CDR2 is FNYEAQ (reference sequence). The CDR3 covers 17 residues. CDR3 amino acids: CASSSNRQGSNTGELFF. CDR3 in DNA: TGTGCTAGCAGTTCAAACCGACAGGGATCGAACACCGGGGAGCTGTTTTTT.

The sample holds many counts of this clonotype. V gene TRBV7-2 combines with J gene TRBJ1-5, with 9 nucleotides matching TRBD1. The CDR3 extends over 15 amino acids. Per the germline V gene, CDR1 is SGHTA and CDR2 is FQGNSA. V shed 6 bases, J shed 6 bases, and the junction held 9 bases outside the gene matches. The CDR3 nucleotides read TGTGCCAGCAGTGAATCGGGGACAGGGCGTCAGCCCCAGCATTTT. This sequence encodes CASSESGTGRQPQHF.

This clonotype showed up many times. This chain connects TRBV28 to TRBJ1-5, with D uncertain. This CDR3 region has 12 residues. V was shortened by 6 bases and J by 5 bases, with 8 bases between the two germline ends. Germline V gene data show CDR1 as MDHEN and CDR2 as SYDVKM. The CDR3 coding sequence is TGTGCCAGCAGCCCTAACGATCAGCCCCAGCATTTT. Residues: CASSPNDQPQHF.

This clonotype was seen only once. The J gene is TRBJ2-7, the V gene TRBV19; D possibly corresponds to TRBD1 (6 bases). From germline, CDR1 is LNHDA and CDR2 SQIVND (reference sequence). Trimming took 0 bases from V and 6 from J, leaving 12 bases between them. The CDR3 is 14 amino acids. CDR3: CASSIDGTGSEQYF. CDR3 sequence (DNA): TGTGCCAGTAGTATAGACGGTACAGGGTCCGAGCAGTACTTC.

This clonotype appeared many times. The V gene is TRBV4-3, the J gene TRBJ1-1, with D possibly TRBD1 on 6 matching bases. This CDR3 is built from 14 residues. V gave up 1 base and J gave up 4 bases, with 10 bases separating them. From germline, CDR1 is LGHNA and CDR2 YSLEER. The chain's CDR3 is CASSQAGDGTEAFF. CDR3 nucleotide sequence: TGCGCCAGCAGCCAAGCAGGGGATGGCACTGAAGCTTTCTTT.

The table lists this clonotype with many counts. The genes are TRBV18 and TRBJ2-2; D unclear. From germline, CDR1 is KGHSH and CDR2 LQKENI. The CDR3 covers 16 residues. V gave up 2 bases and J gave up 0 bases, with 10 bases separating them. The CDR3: CASSPFGPANTGELFF. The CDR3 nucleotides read TGTGCCAGCTCACCATTCGGGCCGGCGAACACCGGGGAGCTGTTTTTT.

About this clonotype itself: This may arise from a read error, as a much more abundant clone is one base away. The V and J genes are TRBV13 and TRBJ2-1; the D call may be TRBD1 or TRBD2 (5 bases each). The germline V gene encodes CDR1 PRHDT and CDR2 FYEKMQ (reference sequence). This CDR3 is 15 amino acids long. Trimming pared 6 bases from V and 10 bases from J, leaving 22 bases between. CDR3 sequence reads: CASSERSGTWKEQFF. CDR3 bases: TGTGCCAGCAGTGAACGGAGTGGGACCTGGAAGGAGCAGTTCTTC.